The rows below give T cell receptor beta chains drawn from one sample of a study of T cells in localized non-small cell lung cancer. This table comes from immunoSEQ multiplex PCR, and its TCRdb copy is limited to in-frame clones, with some not included. The table shows about 33,000 clones, with around 73% occurring only once. The starting material was peripheral blood, obtained before any cancer treatment. The receptors shown here come from a male donor aged 60 or over with stage II squamous cell lung carcinoma. Each CDR3 is given with its conserved first and last residue.

cdr3_aa j_call v_call
CASSLNPGVREQYF TRBJ2-7 TRBV5-5
CASLNSGRATDTQYF TRBJ2-3 TRBV6-6
CSVETTGAETQYF TRBJ2-5 TRBV29-1
CASSEARVLLAYEQYF TRBJ2-7 TRBV6-1
CASSRGGAGYNEQFF TRBJ2-1 TRBV7-3
CASSPHRGLLGTEAFF TRBJ1-1 TRBV4-2
CASRSTSPRTYEQYF TRBJ2-7 TRBV27
CASRADTNTEAFF TRBJ1-1 TRBV7-6
CASSEALRSGFSETQYF TRBJ2-5 TRBV6-1
CASSRQGGTEAFF TRBJ1-1 TRBV5-1
CASSYPPGRQNTEAFF TRBJ1-1 TRBV6-6
CASSLKEQPTNYGYTF TRBJ1-2 TRBV21-1
CSARDQETQYF TRBJ2-5 TRBV20-1
CASARGTANTGELFF TRBJ2-2 TRBV5-1
CASSVGRRDTDTQYF TRBJ2-3 TRBV27
CASSSYSGTGDTQYF TRBJ2-3 TRBV27
CAWSAGSDQPQHF TRBJ1-5 TRBV30